Listed below are T cell receptor beta chains from one sample, sequenced in a study of CD8 T cells in ankylosing spondylitis. TCRdb used MiXCR to reprocess the 5' RACE reads, holding one entry per CDR3 protein. The table lists approximately 500,000 distinct CDR3 sequences, roughly 12% of them singletons, with around 6.8% in the top ten. The specimen was blood, either unsorted or a sorted T cell fraction (not recorded which). The receptors derive from a male donor with ankylosing spondylitis. Both conserved end residues are part of each CDR3. The D gene is left open where the match is weak. Clone size appears in some rows only: once, few, many, or a class for an expanded clone.

.	TRBJ2-2	few	TRBV10-3	TGTGCCACCCAACAGGGATTCACCGAGGAGCTGTTTTTT	CATQQGFTEELFF
.	TRBJ2-7	.	TRBV7-9	TGTGCCAGCAGCCCGCAGACTAGTCGATCCCTCGAGCAGTACTTC	CASSPQTSRSLEQYF
TRBD2	TRBJ2-7	few	TRBV20-1	TGCAGTGCTAGAGATCTTGGTCTAGCGGGAGATCACTACGAGCAGTACTTC	CSARDLGLAGDHYEQYF
TRBD1	TRBJ1-2	few	TRBV12-3/TRBV12-4	TGTGCCAGCAGTGAGCAGGGGGCGCGGGGCTACACCTTC	CASSEQGARGYTF
.	TRBJ1-6	.	TRBV7-2	TGTGCCAGCAGCACCGAAGGGAACTATAATTCACCCCTCCACTTT	CASSTEGNYNSPLHF
.	TRBJ1-1	.	TRBV29-1	TGCAGCGTGTCAGTCCGGAAAGACACTGAAGCTTTCTTT	CSVSVRKDTEAFF
.	TRBJ1-4	many	TRBV20-1	TGCAGTGCTAGAGGGGTAGGGGTAAATGAAAAACTGTTTTTT	CSARGVGVNEKLFF
.	TRBJ2-7	.	TRBV14	TGTGCCAGCAGCCAAGAGGGTTGGGAGGAGCAGTACTTC	CASSQEGWEEQYF
.	TRBJ2-2	few	TRBV11-2	TGTGCCAGCAGCTCGACTAATTATGAGCTGTTTTTT	CASSSTNYELFF
.	TRBJ2-3	.	TRBV12-3/TRBV12-4	TGTGCCAGCAGCCCGGCAGGCACAGATACGCAGTATTTT	CASSPAGTDTQYF
TRBD2	TRBJ2-7	.	TRBV5-1	TGCGCCAGCAGCTTGTATCTGGGGGGGACTAGCGGCCAGCAGCAGTACTTC	CASSLYLGGTSGQQQYF
.	TRBJ1-5	.	TRBV10-3	TGTGCCATAAGAGGGTCGGGGGCGGAAAATCAGCCCCAGCATTTT	CAIRGSGAENQPQHF
.	TRBJ1-4	.	TRBV24-1	TGTGCCACCAGTGACCCTACGGACGGTGAGAATGAAAAACTGTTTTTT	CATSDPTDGENEKLFF
TRBD1	TRBJ1-1	.	TRBV5-1	TGCGCCAGCAGCGGATCACAGGGGAGCACTGAAGCTTTCTTT	CASSGSQGSTEAFF
TRBD2	TRBJ2-1	many	TRBV5-1	TGCGCCAGCAGCCTCCTAGCGGGAGGCTCCTACAATGAGCAGTTCTTC	CASSLLAGGSYNEQFF
.	TRBJ2-2	.	TRBV14	TGTGCCAGCAGCCAAGACGCGACAACGATGAACACCGGGGAGCTGTTTTTT	CASSQDATTMNTGELFF
.	TRBJ2-7	many	TRBV5-1	TGCGCCAGCAGCTCGGGACCTGAACCATACGAGCAGTACTTC	CASSSGPEPYEQYF
.	TRBJ2-7	few	TRBV7-8	TGTGCCAGCAGCTTAAGGGGACTCGTCGGCGGCGAGCAGTACTTC	CASSLRGLVGGEQYF
.	TRBJ2-5	few	TRBV5-1	TGCGCCAGCAGCTTAGGACGGGAACAAGAGACCCAGTACTTC	CASSLGREQETQYF
TRBD1	TRBJ2-1	few	TRBV29-1	TGCAGCGTTGGGGGACAGGGTTACGGTGAGCAGTTCTTC	CSVGGQGYGEQFF
.	TRBJ2-1	many	TRBV11-1	TGTGCCAGCAGCCCCACCCACAATGAGCAGTTCTTC	CASSPTHNEQFF
.	TRBJ1-5	.	TRBV20-1	TGCAGTGCTAGGGAAAACAATCAGCCCCAGCATTTT	CSARENNQPQHF
.	TRBJ2-3	few	TRBV18	TGTGCCAGCTCACCAGAGAAGGCTAGCGAGAGCACAGATACGCAGTATTTT	CASSPEKASESTDTQYF
.	TRBJ2-7	few	TRBV25-1	TGTGCCAGCAGTGAATCCACAGACTACGAGCAGTACTTC	CASSESTDYEQYF
.	TRBJ2-1	.	TRBV25-1	TGTGCCAGCAGTGAACTCCGGGGCGGTTCCTACAATGAGCAGTTCTTC	CASSELRGGSYNEQFF